This record looks at one T cell receptor beta chain sequence and its context. The source of the sample is a study of blood T cell repertoires in COVID-19. At the level of the study: Italy, Spain and the United States were the sources of the convalescent and acute COVID-19 samples. From T cells, B-cell-depleted T cells, or PBMCs came the material, which was cDNA or gDNA.

Profiled with immunoSEQ multiplex PCR; TCRdb holds only in-frame clones, not every one. Altogether approximately 70,000 clones are present, roughly 85% being singletons, with the ten largest covering 3.4%. The sequence was collected from a woman aged 50 to 60 with COVID-19, enrolled during active disease. Specimen: peripheral blood.

The CDR3 bases are TGTGCCACCAGTGATGCCCCGGACGGGACAGGGGGCGCGGGGGAGACCCAGTACTTC. Its protein is CATSDAPDGTGGAGETQYF. This sequence joins TRBV24-1 and TRBJ2-5; TRBD1 matches 12 bases. Germline V lookup: CDR1 KGHDR, CDR2 SFDVKD. CDR3 size: 19 residues. V shed 3 bases, J shed 5 bases, and the junction held 15 bases outside the gene matches.